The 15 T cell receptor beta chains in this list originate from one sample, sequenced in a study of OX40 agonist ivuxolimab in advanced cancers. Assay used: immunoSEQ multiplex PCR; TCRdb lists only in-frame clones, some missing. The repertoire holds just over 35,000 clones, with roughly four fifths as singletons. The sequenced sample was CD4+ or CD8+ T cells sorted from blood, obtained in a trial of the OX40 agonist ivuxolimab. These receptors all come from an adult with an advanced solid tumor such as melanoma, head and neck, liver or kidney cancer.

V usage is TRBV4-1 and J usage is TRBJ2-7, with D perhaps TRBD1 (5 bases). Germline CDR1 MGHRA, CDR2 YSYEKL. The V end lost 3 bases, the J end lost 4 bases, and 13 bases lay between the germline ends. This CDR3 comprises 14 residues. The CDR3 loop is CASSQGRGEYEQYF. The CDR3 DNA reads TGCGCCAGCAGCCAGGGAAGGGGTGAGTACGAGCAGTACTTC.

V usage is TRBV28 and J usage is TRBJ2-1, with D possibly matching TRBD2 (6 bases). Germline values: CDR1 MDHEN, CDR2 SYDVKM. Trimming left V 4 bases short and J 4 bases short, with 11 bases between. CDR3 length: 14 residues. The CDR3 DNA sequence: TGTGCCAGCAGTTGGGAGGCCGATTACAATGAGCAGTTCTTC. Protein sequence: CASSWEADYNEQFF.

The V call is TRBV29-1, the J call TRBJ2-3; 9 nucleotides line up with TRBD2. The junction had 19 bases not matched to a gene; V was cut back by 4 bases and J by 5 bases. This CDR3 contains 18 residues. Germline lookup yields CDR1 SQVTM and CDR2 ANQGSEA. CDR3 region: CSVVRTSAGEGELDTQYF. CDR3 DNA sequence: TGCAGCGTTGTTCGGACTAGCGCCGGAGAGGGGGAGCTAGATACGCAGTATTTT.

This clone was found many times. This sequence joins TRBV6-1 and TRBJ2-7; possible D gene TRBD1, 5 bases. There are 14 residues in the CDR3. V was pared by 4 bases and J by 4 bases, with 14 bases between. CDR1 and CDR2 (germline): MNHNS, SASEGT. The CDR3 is CASSATADGYEQYF. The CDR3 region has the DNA TGTGCCAGCAGTGCGACAGCCGACGGGTACGAGCAGTACTTC.

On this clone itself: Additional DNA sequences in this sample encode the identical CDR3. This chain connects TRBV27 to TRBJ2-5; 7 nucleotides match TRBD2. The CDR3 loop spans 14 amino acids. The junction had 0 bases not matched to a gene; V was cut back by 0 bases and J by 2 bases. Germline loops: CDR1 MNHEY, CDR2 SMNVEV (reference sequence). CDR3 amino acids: CASSLSRGQETQYF. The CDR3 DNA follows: TGTGCCAGCAGTTTATCGCGGGGGCAAGAGACCCAGTACTTC.

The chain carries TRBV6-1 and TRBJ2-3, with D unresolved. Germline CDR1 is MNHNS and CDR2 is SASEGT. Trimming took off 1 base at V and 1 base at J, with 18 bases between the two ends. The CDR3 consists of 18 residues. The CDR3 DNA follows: TGTGCCAGCAGTGAAGAGAGGTCCCGGACCAGACGCACAGATACGCAGTATTTT. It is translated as CASSEERSRTRRTDTQYF.

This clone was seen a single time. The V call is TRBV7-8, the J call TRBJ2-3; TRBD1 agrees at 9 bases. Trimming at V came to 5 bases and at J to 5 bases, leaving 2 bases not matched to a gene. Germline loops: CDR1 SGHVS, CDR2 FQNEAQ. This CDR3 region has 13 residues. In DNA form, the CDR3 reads TGTGCCAGCAGCACGACAGGGGGAGATACGCAGTATTTT. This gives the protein CASSTTGGDTQYF.

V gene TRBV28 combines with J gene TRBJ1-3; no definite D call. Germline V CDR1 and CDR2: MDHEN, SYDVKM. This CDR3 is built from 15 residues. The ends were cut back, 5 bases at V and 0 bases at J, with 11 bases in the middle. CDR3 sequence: CASSPSTYSGNTIYF. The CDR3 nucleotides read TGTGCCAGCAGTCCCTCAACTTACTCTGGAAACACCATATATTTT.

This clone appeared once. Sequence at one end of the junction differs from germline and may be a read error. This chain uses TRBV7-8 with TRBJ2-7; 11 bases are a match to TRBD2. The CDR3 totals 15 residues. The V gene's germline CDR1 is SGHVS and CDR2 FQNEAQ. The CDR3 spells CASSLVAGGPRRQVF. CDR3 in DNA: TGTGCCAGCAGCTTAGTAGCGGGGGGGCCTAGACGGCAGGTCTTC.

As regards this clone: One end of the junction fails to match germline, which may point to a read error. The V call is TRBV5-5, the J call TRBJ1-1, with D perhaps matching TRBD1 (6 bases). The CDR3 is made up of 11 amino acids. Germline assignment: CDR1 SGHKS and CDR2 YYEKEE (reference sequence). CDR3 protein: CASSPGVETFF. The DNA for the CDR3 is TGTGCCAGCAGCCCAGGGGTTGAAACTTTCTTT.

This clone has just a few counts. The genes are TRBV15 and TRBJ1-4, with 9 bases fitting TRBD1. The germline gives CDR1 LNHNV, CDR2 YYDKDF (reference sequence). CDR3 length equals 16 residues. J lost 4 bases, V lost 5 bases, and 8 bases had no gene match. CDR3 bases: TGTGCCACCAGCGGTTCAGGGGGACAGGGTAATGAAAAACTGTTTTTT. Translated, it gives CATSGSGGQGNEKLFF.

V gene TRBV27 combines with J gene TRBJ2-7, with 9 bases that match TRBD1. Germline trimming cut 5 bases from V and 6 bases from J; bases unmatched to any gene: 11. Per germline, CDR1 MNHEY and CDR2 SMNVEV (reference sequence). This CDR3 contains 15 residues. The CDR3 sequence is CASSTHGTGFLEQYF. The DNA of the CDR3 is TGTGCCAGCAGTACACATGGGACAGGGTTCCTCGAGCAGTACTTC.

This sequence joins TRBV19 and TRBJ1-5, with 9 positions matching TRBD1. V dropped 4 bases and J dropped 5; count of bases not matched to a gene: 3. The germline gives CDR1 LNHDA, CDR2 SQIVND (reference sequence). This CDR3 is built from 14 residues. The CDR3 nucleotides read TGTGCCAGTAGTACCTGGACAGGGGATCAGCCCCAGCATTTT. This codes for CASSTWTGDQPQHF.

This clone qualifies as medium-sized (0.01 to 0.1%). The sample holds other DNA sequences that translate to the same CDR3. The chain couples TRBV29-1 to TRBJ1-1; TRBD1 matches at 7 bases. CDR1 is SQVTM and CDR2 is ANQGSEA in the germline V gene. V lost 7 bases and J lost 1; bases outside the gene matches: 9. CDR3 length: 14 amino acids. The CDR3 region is CSATPGQTNTEAFF. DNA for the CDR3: TGCAGCGCCACCCCGGGACAGACGAACACTGAAGCTTTCTTT.

For the CDR3, the DNA is TGTGCCAGCAGCTTAGTTGCAGGGTCTCCTACGCAGTATTTT. Its protein is CASSLVAGSPTQYF. V and J are TRBV11-2 and TRBJ2-3, with D maybe TRBD1 (5 bases). The CDR3 runs 14 residues. The V end was cut by 1 base, the J end by 8 bases, with 13 bases between. Germline V gene lookup returns CDR1 SGHAT and CDR2 FQNNGV.